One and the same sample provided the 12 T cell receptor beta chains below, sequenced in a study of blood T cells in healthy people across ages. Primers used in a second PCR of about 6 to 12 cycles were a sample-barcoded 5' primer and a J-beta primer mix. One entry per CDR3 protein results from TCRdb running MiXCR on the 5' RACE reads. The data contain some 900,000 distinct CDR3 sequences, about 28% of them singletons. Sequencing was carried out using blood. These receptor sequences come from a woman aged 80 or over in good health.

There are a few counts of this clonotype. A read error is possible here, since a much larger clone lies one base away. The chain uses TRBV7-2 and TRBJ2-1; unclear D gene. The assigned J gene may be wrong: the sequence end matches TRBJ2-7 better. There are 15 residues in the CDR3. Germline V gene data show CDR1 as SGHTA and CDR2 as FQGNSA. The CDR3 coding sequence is TGTGCCAGCAGCTTAAATGCCCGAACCTACAATGAGCAGTACTTC. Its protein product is CASSLNARTYNEQYF.

CDR3 in DNA: TGTGCCAGCAGCAAAGGACAGTCGTATGGCTACACCTTC. Its protein is CASSKGQSYGYTF. The J gene is TRBJ1-2, the V gene TRBV11-1, with D perhaps TRBD1 (6 bases). This CDR3 is built from 13 residues. V was pared by 5 bases and J by 5 bases, with 12 bases between. The germline gives CDR1 SGHAT, CDR2 FQDESV (reference sequence). Full variable domain (rest looked up from reference TRBV11-1 and TRBJ1-2): EAEVAQSPRYKITEKSQAVAFWCDPISGHATLYWYRQILGQGPELLVQFQDESVVDDSQLPKDRFSAERLKGVDSTLKIQPAELGDSAMYLCASSKGQSYGYTFGSGTRLTVV.

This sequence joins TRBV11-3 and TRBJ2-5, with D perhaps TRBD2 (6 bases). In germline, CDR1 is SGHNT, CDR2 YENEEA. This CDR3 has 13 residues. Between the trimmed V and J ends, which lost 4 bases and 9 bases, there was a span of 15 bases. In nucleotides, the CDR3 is TGTGCCAGCAGCTCCTTAGCGGTCGGGGCCCAGTACTTC. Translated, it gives CASSSLAVGAQYF.

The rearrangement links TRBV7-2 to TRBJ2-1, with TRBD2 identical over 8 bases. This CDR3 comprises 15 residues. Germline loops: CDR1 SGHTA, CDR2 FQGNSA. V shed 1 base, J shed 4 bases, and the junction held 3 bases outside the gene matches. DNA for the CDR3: TGTGCCAGCAGCTTAGAAGCTAGCGGGTACAATGAGCAGTTCTTC. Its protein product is CASSLEASGYNEQFF.

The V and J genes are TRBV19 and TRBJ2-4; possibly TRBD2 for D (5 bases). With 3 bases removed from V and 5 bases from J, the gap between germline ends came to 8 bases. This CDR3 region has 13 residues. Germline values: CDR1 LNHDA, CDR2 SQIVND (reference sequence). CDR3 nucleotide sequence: TGTGCCAGTAGTATTCTCGGGGAAAACATTCAGTACTTC. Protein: CASSILGENIQYF.

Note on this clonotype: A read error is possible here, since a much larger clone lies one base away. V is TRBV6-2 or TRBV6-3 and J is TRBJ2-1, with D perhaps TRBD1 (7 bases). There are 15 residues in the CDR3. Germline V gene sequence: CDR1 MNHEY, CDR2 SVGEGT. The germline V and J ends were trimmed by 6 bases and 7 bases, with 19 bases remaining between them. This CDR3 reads CASRASRGVNNEQFF. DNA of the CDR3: TGTGCCAGCAGGGCTAGCAGGGGGGTAAATAATGAGCAGTTCTTC.

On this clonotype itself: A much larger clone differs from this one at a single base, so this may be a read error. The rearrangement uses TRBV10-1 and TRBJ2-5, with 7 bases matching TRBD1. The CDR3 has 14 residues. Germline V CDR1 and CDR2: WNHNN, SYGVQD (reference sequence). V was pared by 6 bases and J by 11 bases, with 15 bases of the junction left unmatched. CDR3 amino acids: CASSDRDAYNEQYF. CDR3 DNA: TGCGCCAGCAGCGACAGGGACGCCTACAATGAGCAGTACTTC.

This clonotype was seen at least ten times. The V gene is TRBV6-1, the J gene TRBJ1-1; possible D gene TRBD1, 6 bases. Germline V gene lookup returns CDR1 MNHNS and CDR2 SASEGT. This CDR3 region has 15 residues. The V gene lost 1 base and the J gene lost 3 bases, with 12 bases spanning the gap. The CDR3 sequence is CASSEGTGRYTEAFF. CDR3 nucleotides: TGTGCCAGCAGTGAAGGAACAGGGCGGTACACTGAAGCTTTCTTT.

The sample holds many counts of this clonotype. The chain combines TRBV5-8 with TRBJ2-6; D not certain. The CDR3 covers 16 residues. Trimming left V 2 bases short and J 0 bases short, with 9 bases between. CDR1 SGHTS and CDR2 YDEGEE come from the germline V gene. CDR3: CASSFFGHSGANVLTF. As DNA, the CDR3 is TGTGCCAGCAGCTTTTTTGGGCACTCTGGGGCCAACGTCCTGACTTTC.

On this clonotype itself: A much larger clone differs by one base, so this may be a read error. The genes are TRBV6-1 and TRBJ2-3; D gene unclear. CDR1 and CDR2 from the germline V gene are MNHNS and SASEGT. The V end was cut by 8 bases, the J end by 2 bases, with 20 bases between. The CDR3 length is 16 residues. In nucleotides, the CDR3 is TGTGCCAGCTACTCTCCCGAAAGGGTAGCCACAGATACGCAGTATTTT. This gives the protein CASYSPERVATDTQYF.

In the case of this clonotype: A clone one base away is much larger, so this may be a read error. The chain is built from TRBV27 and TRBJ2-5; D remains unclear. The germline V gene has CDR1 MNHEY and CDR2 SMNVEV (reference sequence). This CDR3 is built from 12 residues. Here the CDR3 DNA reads TGTGCCGGCAGTCACTCTAAAGAGACCCAGTACTTC. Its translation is CAGSHSKETQYF.

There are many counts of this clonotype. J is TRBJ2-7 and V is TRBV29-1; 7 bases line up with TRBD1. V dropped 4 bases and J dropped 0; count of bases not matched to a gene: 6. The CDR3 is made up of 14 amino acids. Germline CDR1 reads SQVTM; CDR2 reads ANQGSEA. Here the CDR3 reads CSVVNRGNSYEQYF. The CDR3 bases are TGCAGCGTTGTTAACAGGGGAAACTCCTACGAGCAGTACTTC.